A single TCR beta chain is shown here with its context. What it binds is unknown. This CDR3 contains 15 residues. V was trimmed by 2 bases and J by 2 bases, leaving 7 bases between them. The data belong to a study of CD8+CD57+ T cells in acquired aplastic anemia. For the study at large: On average, sorted CD4+ and CD8+ cells gave 3.2 ug of DNA.

Selection for sequencing was limited to patients who had shown CD8+CD57+ cell expansion by flow cytometry. General observations from the study: Controls and patients did not differ significantly in CD8+ Simpson's diversity. About 30 CD8+ CDR3 sequences occurred in both the patients and the controls.

For CDR3 and TCR beta VDJ profiling, genomic DNA was the template used. TCRdb independently ran MiXCR on the reads; one entry per CDR3 protein. The repertoire consists of over 150,000 distinct CDR3 sequences, with about 70% occurring once and the leading ten covering 45% to 60%. The chain couples TRBV12-3 or TRBV12-4 to TRBJ2-6, with D tentatively TRBD2 (6 bases). This TCR was sampled from a human donor with aplastic anemia. The sequenced sample consisted of sorted CD4+, CD8+, or CD8+CD57+ T cells (not recorded which) from PBMCs. The CDR3 reads CASSLRRAGANVLTF. The CDR3 coding sequence is TGTGCCAGCAGTTTAAGGAGGGCTGGGGCCAACGTCCTGACTTTC.